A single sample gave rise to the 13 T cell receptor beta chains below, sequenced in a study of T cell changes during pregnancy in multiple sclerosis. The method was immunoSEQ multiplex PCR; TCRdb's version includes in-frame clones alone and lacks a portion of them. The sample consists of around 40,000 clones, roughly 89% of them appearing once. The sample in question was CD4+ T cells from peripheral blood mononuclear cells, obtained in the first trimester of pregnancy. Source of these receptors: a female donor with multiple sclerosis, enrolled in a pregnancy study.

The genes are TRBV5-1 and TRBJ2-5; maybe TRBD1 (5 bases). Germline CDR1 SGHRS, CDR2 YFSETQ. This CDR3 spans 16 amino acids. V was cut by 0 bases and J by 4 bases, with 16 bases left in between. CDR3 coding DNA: TGCGCCAGCAGCTTGGCCGGTCTTATCCAGGGAGAGACCCAGTACTTC. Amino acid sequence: CASSLAGLIQGETQYF.

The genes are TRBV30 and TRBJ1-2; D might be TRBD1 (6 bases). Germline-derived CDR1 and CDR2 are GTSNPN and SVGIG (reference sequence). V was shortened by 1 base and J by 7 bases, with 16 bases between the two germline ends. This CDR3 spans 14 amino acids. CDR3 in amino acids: CAWSAGGAFVGYTF. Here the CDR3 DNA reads TGTGCCTGGAGTGCGGGGGGCGCTTTTGTTGGCTACACCTTC. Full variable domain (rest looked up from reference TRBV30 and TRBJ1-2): SQTIHQWPATLVQPVGSPLSLECTVEGTSNPNLYWYRQAAGRGLQLLFYSVGIGQISSEVPQNLSASRPQDRQFILSSKKLLLSDSGFYLCAWSAGGAFVGYTFGSGTRLTVV.

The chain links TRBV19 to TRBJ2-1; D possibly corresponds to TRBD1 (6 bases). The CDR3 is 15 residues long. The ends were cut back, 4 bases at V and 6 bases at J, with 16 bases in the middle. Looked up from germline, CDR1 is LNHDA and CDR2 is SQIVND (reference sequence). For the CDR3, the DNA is TGTGCCAGTAGTACCAGGGGAACGCGGATCAATGAGCAGTTCTTC. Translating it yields CASSTRGTRINEQFF.

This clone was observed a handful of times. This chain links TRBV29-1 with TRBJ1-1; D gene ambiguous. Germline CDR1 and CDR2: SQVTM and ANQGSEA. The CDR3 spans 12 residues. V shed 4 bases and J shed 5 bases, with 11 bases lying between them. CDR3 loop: CSVAARGTEAFF. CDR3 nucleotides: TGCAGCGTTGCGGCGAGAGGTACTGAAGCTTTCTTT. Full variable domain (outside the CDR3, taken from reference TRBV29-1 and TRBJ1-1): SAVISQKPSRDICQRGTSLTIQCQVDSQVTMMFWYRQQPGQSLTLIATANQGSEATYESGFVIDKFPISRPNLTFSTLTVSNMSPEDSSIYLCSVAARGTEAFFGQGTRLTVV.

DNA of the CDR3: TGTGCCAGCAGCATCCGACTAGCGGGGTACAATGAGCAGTTCTTC. Encoded protein: CASSIRLAGYNEQFF. V and J are TRBV7-2 and TRBJ2-1; 11 bases fit TRBD2. The CDR3 spans 15 residues. Trimming at V came to 5 bases and at J to 4 bases, leaving 4 bases not matched to a gene. Germline assignment: CDR1 SGHTA and CDR2 FQGNSA.

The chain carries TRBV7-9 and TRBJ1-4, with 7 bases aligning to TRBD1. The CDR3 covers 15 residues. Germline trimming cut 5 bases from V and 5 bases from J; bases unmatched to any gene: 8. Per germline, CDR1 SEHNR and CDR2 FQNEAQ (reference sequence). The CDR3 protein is CASSARTGPNEKLFF. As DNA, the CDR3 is TGTGCCAGCAGCGCAAGGACAGGACCGAATGAAAAACTGTTTTTT.

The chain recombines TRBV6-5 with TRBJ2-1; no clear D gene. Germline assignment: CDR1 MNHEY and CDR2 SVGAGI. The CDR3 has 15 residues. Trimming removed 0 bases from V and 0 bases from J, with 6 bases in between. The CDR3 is CASSYSGLSYNEQFF. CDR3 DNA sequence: TGTGCCAGCAGTTACTCTGGGCTCTCCTACAATGAGCAGTTCTTC.

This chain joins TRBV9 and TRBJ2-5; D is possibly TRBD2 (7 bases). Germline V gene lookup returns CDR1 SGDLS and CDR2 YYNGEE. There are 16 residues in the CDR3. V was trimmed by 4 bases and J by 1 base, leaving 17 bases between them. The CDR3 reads CASSQTPGGTQETQYF. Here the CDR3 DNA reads TGTGCCAGCAGCCAAACCCCGGGGGGCACCCAAGAGACCCAGTACTTC.

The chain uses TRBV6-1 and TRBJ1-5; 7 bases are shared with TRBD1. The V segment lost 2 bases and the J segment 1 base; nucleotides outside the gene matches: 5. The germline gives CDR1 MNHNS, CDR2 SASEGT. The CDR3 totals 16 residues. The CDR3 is CASSENRGSSNQPQHF. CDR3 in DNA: TGTGCCAGCAGTGAAAACAGGGGATCGAGCAATCAGCCCCAGCATTTT.

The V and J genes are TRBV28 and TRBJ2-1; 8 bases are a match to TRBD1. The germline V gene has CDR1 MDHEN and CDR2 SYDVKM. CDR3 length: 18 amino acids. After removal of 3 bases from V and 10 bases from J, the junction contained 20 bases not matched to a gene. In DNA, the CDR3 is TGTGCCAGCAGTTTGGCTCAGAGCTGGGACAGGCCTTTCCAGGAGCAGTTCTTC. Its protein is CASSLAQSWDRPFQEQFF.

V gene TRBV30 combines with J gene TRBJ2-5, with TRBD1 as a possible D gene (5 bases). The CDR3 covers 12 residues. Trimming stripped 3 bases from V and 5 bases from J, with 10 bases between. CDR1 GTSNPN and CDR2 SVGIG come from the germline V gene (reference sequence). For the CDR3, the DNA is TGTGCCTGGAGAGGAAAGGGGGAGACCCAGTACTTC. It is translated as CAWRGKGETQYF. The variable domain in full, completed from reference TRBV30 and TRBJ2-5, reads SQTIHQWPATLVQPVGSPLSLECTVEGTSNPNLYWYRQAAGRGLQLLFYSVGIGQISSEVPQNLSASRPQDRQFILSSKKLLLSDSGFYLCAWRGKGETQYFGPGTRLLVL.

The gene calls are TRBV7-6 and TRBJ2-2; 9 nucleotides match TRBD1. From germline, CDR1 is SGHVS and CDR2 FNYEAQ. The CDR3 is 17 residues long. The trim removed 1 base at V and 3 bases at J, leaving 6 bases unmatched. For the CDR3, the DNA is TGTGCCAGCAGCTTAGAGCCGGACAGGGGTCACACCGGGGAGCTGTTTTTT. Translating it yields CASSLEPDRGHTGELFF.

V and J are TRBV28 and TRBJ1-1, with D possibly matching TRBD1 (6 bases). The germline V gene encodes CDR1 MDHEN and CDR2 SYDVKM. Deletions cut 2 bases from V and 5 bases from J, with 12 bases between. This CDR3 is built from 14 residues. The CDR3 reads CASSLAGARTEAFF. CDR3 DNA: TGTGCCAGCAGTTTAGCGGGGGCTCGTACTGAAGCTTTCTTT.